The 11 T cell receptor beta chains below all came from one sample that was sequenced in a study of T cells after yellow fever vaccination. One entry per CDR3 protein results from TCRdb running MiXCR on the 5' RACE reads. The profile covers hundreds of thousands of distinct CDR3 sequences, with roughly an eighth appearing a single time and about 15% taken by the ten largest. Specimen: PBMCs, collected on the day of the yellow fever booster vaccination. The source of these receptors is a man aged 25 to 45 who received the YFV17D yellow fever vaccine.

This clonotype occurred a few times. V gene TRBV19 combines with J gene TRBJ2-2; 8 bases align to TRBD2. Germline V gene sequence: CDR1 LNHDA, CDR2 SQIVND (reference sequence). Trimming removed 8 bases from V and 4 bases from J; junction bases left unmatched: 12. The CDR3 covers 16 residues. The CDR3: CASATGTRVITGELFF. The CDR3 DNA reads TGTGCCAGTGCAACCGGGACTAGGGTGATCACCGGGGAGCTGTTTTTT. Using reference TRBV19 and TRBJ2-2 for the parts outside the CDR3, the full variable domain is DGGITQSPKYLFRKEGQNVTLSCEQNLNHDAMYWYRQDPGQGLRLIYYSQIVNDFQKGDIAEGYSVSREKKESFPLTVTSAQKNPTAFYLCASATGTRVITGELFFGEGSRLTVL.

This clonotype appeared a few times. The CDR3 region is CASSQAVGAADTQYF. DNA of the CDR3: TGTGCCAGCAGCCAAGCCGTCGGGGCAGCCGATACGCAGTATTTT. The chain joins TRBV3-1 to TRBJ2-3; D possibly uses TRBD1 or TRBD2 (5 bases each). The germline V and J ends were trimmed by 1 base and 6 bases, with 14 bases remaining between them. Germline lookup yields CDR1 LGHDT and CDR2 YNNKEL (reference sequence). The CDR3 loop spans 15 amino acids.

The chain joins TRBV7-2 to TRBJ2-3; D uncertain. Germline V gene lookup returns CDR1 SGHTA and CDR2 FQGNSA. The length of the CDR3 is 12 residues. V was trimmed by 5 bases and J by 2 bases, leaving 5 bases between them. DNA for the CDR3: TGTGCCAGCAGCCAATACACAGATACGCAGTATTTT. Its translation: CASSQYTDTQYF.

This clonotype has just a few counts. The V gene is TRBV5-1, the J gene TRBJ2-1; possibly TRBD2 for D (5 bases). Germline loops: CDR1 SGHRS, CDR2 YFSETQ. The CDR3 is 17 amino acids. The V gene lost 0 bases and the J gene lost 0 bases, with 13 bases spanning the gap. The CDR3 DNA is TGCGCCAGCAGCTTGGTTGCGGGTGTGAGCTCCTACAATGAGCAGTTCTTC. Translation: CASSLVAGVSSYNEQFF.

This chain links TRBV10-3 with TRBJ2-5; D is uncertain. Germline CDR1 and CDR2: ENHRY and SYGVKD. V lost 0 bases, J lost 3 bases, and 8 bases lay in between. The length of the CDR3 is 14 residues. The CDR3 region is CAISESGTKETQYF. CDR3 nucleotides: TGTGCCATCAGTGAGTCCGGTACCAAAGAGACCCAGTACTTC.

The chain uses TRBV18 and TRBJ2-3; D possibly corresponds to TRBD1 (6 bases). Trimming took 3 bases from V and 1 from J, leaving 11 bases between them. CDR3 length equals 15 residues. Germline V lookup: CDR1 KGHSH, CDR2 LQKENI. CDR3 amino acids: CASSPSTGGTDTQYF. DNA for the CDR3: TGTGCCAGCTCACCTTCGACAGGAGGCACAGATACGCAGTATTTT.

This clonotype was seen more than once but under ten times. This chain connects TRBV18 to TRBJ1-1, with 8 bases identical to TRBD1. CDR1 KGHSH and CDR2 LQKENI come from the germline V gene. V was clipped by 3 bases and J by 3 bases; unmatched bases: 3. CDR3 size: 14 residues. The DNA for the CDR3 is TGTGCCAGCTCACCGGGACAGGAGTACACTGAAGCTTTCTTT. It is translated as CASSPGQEYTEAFF. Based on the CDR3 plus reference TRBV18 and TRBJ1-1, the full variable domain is NAGVMQNPRHLVRRRGQEARLRCSPMKGHSHVYWYRQLPEEGLKFMVYLQKENIIDESGMPKERFSAEFPKEGPSILRIQQVVRGDSAAYFCASSPGQEYTEAFFGQGTRLTVV.

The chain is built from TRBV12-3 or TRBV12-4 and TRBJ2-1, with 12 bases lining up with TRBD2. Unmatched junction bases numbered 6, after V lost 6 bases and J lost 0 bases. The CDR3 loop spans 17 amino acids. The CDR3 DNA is TGTGCCAGCAGGAGACTAGCGGGGGCCAGCTCCTACAATGAGCAGTTCTTC. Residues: CASRRLAGASSYNEQFF.

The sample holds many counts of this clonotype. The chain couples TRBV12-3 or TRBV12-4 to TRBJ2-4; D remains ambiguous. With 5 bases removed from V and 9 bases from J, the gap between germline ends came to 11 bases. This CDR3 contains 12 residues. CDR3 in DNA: TGTGCCAGCAGTCCTAGTAACCTCATTCAGTACTTC. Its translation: CASSPSNLIQYF.

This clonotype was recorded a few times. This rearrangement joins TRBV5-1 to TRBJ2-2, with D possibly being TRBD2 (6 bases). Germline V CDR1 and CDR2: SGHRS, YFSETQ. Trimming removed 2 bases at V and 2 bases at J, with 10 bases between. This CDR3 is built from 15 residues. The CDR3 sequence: CASSFSAGNTGELFF. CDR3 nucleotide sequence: TGCGCCAGCAGCTTCTCAGCGGGTAACACCGGGGAGCTGTTTTTT.

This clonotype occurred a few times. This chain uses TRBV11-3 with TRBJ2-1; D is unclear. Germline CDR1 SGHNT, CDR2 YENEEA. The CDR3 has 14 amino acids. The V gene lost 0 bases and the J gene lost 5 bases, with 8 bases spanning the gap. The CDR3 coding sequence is TGTGCCAGCAGCTTAGATGTCAGCCACAATGAGCAGTTCTTC. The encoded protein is CASSLDVSHNEQFF. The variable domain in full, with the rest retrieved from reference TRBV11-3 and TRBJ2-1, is EAGVVQSPRYKIIEKKQPVAFWCNPISGHNTLYWYLQNLGQGPELLIRYENEEAVDDSQLPKDRFSAERLKGVDSTLKIQPAELGDSAVYLCASSLDVSHNEQFFGPGTRLTVL.